These T cell receptor beta chains were read from a single sample in a study of identical twins. One entry per CDR3 protein results from TCRdb running MiXCR on the 5' RACE reads. This sample has 690,000 or so distinct CDR3 sequences, with 8.6% found just once. This sample also appeared in a second study, on yellow fever vaccine responses in identical twins.

The sequenced sample consisted of PBMCs. The receptors shown here come from a woman aged 18-29 years in good health. The CDR3 runs from the conserved cysteine through the conserved F or W. The D gene is left open where the match is weak. Not all rows give a size; the values are once, few, many and, for expanded clones, a class.

abundance | j_gene | d_gene | v_gene | len | CDR3nt | CDR3aa
many | TRBJ2-1 | TRBD1 | TRBV25-1 | 15 | TGTGCCAGCAGTGAAACCGGGACAGCTAACAATGAGCAGTTCTTC | CASSETGTANNEQFF
few | TRBJ1-5 | NA | TRBV20-1 | 12 | TGCAGGATTGGTGGGGCCAATCAGCCCCAGCATTTT | CRIGGANQPQHF
few | TRBJ2-4 | NA | TRBV20-1 | 15 | TGCAGTGCAAGGAGCGGTCACTTAGCCAAAAACATTCAGTACTTC | CSARSGHLAKNIQYF
few | TRBJ1-3 | NA | TRBV6-1 | 17 | TGTGCCAGCCGCCCCCTGGGCCAAATCCCTGGGGGAAACACCATATATTTT | CASRPLGQIPGGNTIYF
few | TRBJ1-1 | NA | TRBV4-2 | 14 | TGTGCCAGCAGCCTCCCCACTGGCCACACTGAAGCTTTCTTT | CASSLPTGHTEAFF
few | TRBJ2-6 | NA | TRBV2 | 15 | TGTGCCAGCAGTGGTAGGGTAACTGGGGCCAACGTCCTGACTTTC | CASSGRVTGANVLTF
many | TRBJ2-7 | TRBD1 | TRBV6-1 | 14 | TGTGCCAGCAGGAAGGGACAGGGAACCTACGAGCAGTACTTC | CASRKGQGTYEQYF
NA | TRBJ2-5 | TRBD1 | TRBV20-1 | 12 | TGCAGTGCTCGGGACAGTAGAGAGACCCAGTACTTC | CSARDSRETQYF
many | TRBJ1-4 | TRBD1 | TRBV29-1 | 14 | TGCAGCGTGTCGGACAGGGGGGCTAATGAAAAACTGTTTTTT | CSVSDRGANEKLFF
many | TRBJ2-5 | NA | TRBV7-2 | 14 | TGTGCCAGCAGCTTAGTTTTAGGCCAAGAGACCCAGTACTTC | CASSLVLGQETQYF
many | TRBJ2-1 | NA | TRBV28 | 14 | TGTGCCAGCAGTCCGACCCCACAGGAGGGTGAGCAGTTCTTC | CASSPTPQEGEQFF
many | TRBJ2-3 | NA | TRBV5-1 | 14 | TGTGCCAGCAGCTTGGGGCAGGGGTCAGATACGCAGTATTTT | CASSLGQGSDTQYF